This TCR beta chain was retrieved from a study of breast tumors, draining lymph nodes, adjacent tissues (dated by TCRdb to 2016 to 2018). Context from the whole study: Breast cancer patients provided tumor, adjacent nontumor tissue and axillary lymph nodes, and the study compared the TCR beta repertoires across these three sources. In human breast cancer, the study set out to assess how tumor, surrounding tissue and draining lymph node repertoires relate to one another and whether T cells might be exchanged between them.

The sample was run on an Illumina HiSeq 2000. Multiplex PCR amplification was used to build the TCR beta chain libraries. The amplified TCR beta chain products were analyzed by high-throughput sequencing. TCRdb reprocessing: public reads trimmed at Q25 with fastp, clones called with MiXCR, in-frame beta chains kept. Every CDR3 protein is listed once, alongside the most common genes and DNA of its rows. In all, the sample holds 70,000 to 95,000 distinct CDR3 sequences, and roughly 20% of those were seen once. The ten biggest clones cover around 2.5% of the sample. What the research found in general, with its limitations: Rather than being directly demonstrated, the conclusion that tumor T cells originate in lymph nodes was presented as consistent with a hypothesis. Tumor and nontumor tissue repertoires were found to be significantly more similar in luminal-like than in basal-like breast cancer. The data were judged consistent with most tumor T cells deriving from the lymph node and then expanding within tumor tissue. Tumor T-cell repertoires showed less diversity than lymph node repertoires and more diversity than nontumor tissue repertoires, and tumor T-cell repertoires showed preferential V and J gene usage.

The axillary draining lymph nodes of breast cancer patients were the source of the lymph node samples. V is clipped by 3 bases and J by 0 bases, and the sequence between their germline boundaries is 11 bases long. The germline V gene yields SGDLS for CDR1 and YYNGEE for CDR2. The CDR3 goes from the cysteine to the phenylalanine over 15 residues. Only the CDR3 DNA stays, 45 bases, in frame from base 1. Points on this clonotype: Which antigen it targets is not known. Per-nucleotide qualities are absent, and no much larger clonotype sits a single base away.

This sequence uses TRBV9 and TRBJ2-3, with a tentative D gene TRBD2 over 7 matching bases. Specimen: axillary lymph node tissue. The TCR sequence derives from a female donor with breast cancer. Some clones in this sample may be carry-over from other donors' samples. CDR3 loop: CASSEGGDSTDTQYF. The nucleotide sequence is TGTGCCAGCAGCGAGGGGGGGGATAGCACAGATACGCAGTATTTT.